What follows describes a single T cell receptor beta chain. Seattle-derived patients entered the study during active infection and were followed longitudinally. The CDR3 is made up of 14 amino acids. After removal of 2 bases from V and 7 bases from J, the junction contained 8 bases not matched to a gene. CDR1 is MRHNA, CDR2 SNTAGT, per germline. This entry belongs to a study of blood T cell repertoires in COVID-19. About the research overall: T cells, B-cell-depleted T cells, or PBMCs provided the cDNA or gDNA that served as material.

The assay was immunoSEQ multiplex PCR, and TCRdb's table has in-frame clones only and misses some. The sample records a few hundred thousand clones, more than 80% being singletons. The receptor comes from a young woman with COVID-19, enrolled during active disease. The sequenced sample consisted of peripheral blood. The rearrangement links TRBV6-4 to TRBJ2-7, with 7 bases aligning to TRBD1. The CDR3 loop is CASSDARDRREQYF. CDR3 DNA sequence: TGTGCCAGCAGTGACGCCCGGGACAGAAGGGAGCAGTACTTC.